This TCR beta chain was recorded in a study of blood T cell repertoires in COVID-19. The authors' processing: Amplifying reference gene primers gave estimates of nucleated cell counts. The repertoire was sequenced with immunoSEQ multiplex PCR; TCRdb's copy has only in-frame clones and lacks some. From that table come the V and J calls and clone size; the DNA was used to work out D and trimming. The profile shows about 26,000 clones, roughly 90% of them singletons. Germline V gene lookup returns CDR1 LGHDT and CDR2 YNNKEL (reference sequence). CDR3 size: 15 residues. The V gene end was trimmed by 1 base and the J gene end by 0 bases; junction bases not matched to a gene: 0.

Sequencing was performed on peripheral blood. The receptor's source is a human donor in a cohort sampled during active COVID-19. The chain employs TRBV3-1 (or the pseudogene TRBV3-2) and TRBJ2-3, with TRBD2 matching over 8 bases. CDR3 protein: CASSQAGGSTDTQYF. The CDR3, as DNA: TGTGCCAGCAGCCAAGCGGGGGGGAGCACAGATACGCAGTATTTT.